The rows below give T cell receptor beta chains drawn from one sample of a study of T cell responses to AZD1222 COVID-19 vaccine. The method was immunoSEQ multiplex PCR; TCRdb's version includes in-frame clones alone and lacks a portion of them. Of 120,000 or so clones in the sample, over 80% were seen once. Sequences were derived from peripheral blood, sampled on day 0 of AZD1222 vaccination. The receptors were gathered from an adult in good health. The CDR3 runs from the conserved cysteine through the conserved F or W. The order of the fields is J gene, D gene, CDR3 length, clone size, V gene, CDR3 DNA, CDR3 protein. The D gene is left open where the match is weak. Rows give clone size only sometimes, using once, few, many, or a class for an expanded clone.

j_call: TRBJ2-5; d_call: -; cdr3_length: 15; clone_size: -; v_call: TRBV5-1; cdr3_nt: TGCGCCAGCAGCTTGACACGACAGCAGCAAGAGACCCAGTACTTC; cdr3_aa: CASSLTRQQQETQYF
j_call: TRBJ2-7; d_call: TRBD2; cdr3_length: 15; clone_size: once; v_call: TRBV6-5; cdr3_nt: TGTGCCAGCAGGGACGGGGGGGCCGGCTTTTACGAGCAGTACTTC; cdr3_aa: CASRDGGAGFYEQYF
j_call: TRBJ2-3; d_call: -; cdr3_length: 14; clone_size: -; v_call: TRBV3-1/TRBV3-2; cdr3_nt: TGTGCCAGCAGGGGGTGGCTGAGCACAGATACGCAGTATTTT; cdr3_aa: CASRGWLSTDTQYF
j_call: TRBJ2-5; d_call: -; cdr3_length: 14; clone_size: -; v_call: TRBV7-9; cdr3_nt: TGTGCCAGCAGCTTAGTAGGGGAGTTGGAGACCCAGTACTTC; cdr3_aa: CASSLVGELETQYF
j_call: TRBJ1-4; d_call: TRBD1; cdr3_length: 15; clone_size: -; v_call: TRBV19; cdr3_nt: TGTGCCAGTAGTACCCCGGGACAGGGGGATGAAAAACTGTTTTTT; cdr3_aa: CASSTPGQGDEKLFF
j_call: TRBJ1-3; d_call: -; cdr3_length: 16; clone_size: -; v_call: TRBV11-2; cdr3_nt: TGTGCCAGCAGCTTAGAAATGGGGCTAGCTGGAAACACCATATATTTT; cdr3_aa: CASSLEMGLAGNTIYF
j_call: TRBJ2-7; d_call: -; cdr3_length: 14; clone_size: once; v_call: TRBV11-2; cdr3_nt: TGTGCCAGCAGAGAGGGACGGGTTAAGGGAGAGCAGTACTTC; cdr3_aa: CASREGRVKGEQYF
j_call: TRBJ2-2; d_call: TRBD1; cdr3_length: 16; clone_size: once; v_call: TRBV5-1; cdr3_nt: TGCGCCAGCAGCTCCTCGGACAGGGGGCCCACCGGGGAGCTGTTTTTT; cdr3_aa: CASSSSDRGPTGELFF
j_call: TRBJ2-2; d_call: -; cdr3_length: 15; clone_size: -; v_call: TRBV5-1; cdr3_nt: TGCGCCAGCAGCATGAGCGGGACAGGAACCGGGGAGCTGTTTTTT; cdr3_aa: CASSMSGTGTGELFF
j_call: TRBJ2-7; d_call: -; cdr3_length: 15; clone_size: -; v_call: TRBV6-5; cdr3_nt: TGTGCCAGCACCGGGGGACACTTTCTGAGCTACGAGCAGTACTTC; cdr3_aa: CASTGGHFLSYEQYF